Below are 7 T cell receptor beta chains sequenced from a single sample in a study of blood T cell repertoires in COVID-19. Profiled with immunoSEQ multiplex PCR; TCRdb holds only in-frame clones, not every one. The table includes about 16,000 clones, roughly nine tenths detected once. The source material was peripheral blood. The receptors stem from a man between 60 and 75 years old with acute or convalescent COVID-19.

The chain recombines TRBV9 with TRBJ1-2, with 7 positions matching TRBD1. CDR1 and CDR2 from the germline V gene are SGDLS and YYNGEE. The J segment lost 4 bases and the V segment lost 0 bases, leaving 6 bases of the junction unmatched. This CDR3 comprises 15 residues. CDR3 protein: CASSVGQGIPYGYTF. The DNA for the CDR3 is TGTGCCAGCAGCGTAGGACAGGGAATTCCCTATGGCTACACCTTC.

The rearrangement joins TRBV11-2 to TRBJ2-7; D unclear. The CDR3 spans 11 residues. Trimming stripped 6 bases from V and 4 bases from J, with 7 bases between. Germline V gene lookup returns CDR1 SGHAT and CDR2 FQNNGV. The CDR3 loop reads CASSRLYEQYF. CDR3 nucleotides: TGTGCCAGCAGTCGTTTGTACGAGCAGTACTTC.

The chain joins TRBV19 to TRBJ1-1; possibly TRBD1 for D (5 bases). Germline-derived CDR1 and CDR2 are LNHDA and SQIVND (reference sequence). V shed 5 bases and J shed 0 bases, with 13 bases lying between them. CDR3 size: 15 residues. For the CDR3, the DNA is TGTGCCAGTAGTTCCTCAGGGTTTATGAACACTGAAGCTTTCTTT. This encodes CASSSSGFMNTEAFF. The entire variable domain, with the rest obtained from reference TRBV19 and TRBJ1-1, is as follows: DGGITQSPKYLFRKEGQNVTLSCEQNLNHDAMYWYRQDPGQGLRLIYYSQIVNDFQKGDIAEGYSVSREKKESFPLTVTSAQKNPTAFYLCASSSSGFMNTEAFFGQGTRLTVV.

The V gene is TRBV3-1 (or the pseudogene TRBV3-2), the J gene TRBJ2-3; 8 positions agree with TRBD1. This CDR3 region has 15 residues. The V segment lost 3 bases and the J segment 2 bases; nucleotides outside the gene matches: 4. Germline V gene lookup returns CDR1 LGHDT and CDR2 YNNKEL (reference sequence). As DNA, the CDR3 is TGTGCCAGCAGCCATGACAGGGGTAACACAGATACGCAGTATTTT. This sequence encodes CASSHDRGNTDTQYF.

The J gene is TRBJ1-6, the V gene TRBV3-1 (or the pseudogene TRBV3-2); TRBD1 matches 11 bases. This CDR3 region has 15 residues. Germline CDR1 LGHDT, CDR2 YNNKEL (reference sequence). The V and J ends lost 3 bases and 10 bases, in that order; junction bases with no gene match: 5. The CDR3 DNA sequence: TGTGCCAGCAGCCAGACGGGACAGGGGGTCTCACCCCTCCACTTT. This gives the protein CASSQTGQGVSPLHF.

The chain uses TRBV5-1 and TRBJ2-2, with 8 bases aligning to TRBD1. The trim removed 0 bases at V and 6 bases at J, leaving 7 bases unmatched. CDR1 and CDR2 (germline): SGHRS, YFSETQ. The CDR3 totals 16 residues. CDR3 residues: CASSLGPRTGPGELFF. CDR3 DNA: TGCGCCAGCAGCTTGGGCCCTCGGACAGGGCCCGGGGAGCTGTTTTTT.

This clone was found a few times. The chain employs TRBV18 and TRBJ1-1, with 8 bases that match TRBD1. V shed 6 bases, J shed 6 bases, and the junction held 3 bases outside the gene matches. CDR3 length equals 12 residues. CDR1 is KGHSH and CDR2 is LQKENI in the germline V gene. The CDR3 reads CASSLQGAEAFF. The CDR3 DNA follows: TGTGCCAGCTCCCTACAGGGGGCTGAAGCTTTCTTT.